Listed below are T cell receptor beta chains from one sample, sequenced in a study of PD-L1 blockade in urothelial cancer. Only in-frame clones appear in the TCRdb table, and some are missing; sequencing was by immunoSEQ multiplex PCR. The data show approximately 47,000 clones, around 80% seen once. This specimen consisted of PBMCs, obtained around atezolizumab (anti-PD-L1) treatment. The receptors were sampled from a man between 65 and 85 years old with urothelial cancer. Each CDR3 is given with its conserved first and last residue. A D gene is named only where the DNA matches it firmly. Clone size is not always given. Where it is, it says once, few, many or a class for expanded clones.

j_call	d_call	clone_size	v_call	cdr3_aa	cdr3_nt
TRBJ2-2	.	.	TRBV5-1	CASSGDSFGELFF	TGCGCCAGCAGCGGCGACAGTTTCGGGGAGCTGTTTTTT
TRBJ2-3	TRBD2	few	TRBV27	CASSPSAGTRRTDTQYF	TGTGCCAGCAGTCCCAGCGCCGGGACTAGACGCACAGATACGCAGTATTTT
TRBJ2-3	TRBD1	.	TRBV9	CASSPLGTAYSADTQYF	TGTGCCAGCAGCCCCCTCGGGACAGCGTATTCAGCAGATACGCAGTATTTT
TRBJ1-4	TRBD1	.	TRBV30	CAWRPGQGGSGEKLFF	TGTGCCTGGAGGCCGGGACAGGGAGGGAGTGGGGAAAAACTGTTTTTT
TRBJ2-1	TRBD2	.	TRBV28	CASRTSGEYYNEQFF	TGTGCCAGCCGGACTAGCGGGGAATACTACAATGAGCAGTTCTTC
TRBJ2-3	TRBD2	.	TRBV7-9	CASSRLAGEDTQYF	TGTGCCAGCAGCCGACTAGCGGGAGAAGATACGCAGTATTTT
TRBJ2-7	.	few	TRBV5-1	CASSLEGGGEQYF	TGCGCCAGCAGCTTAGAGGGCGGCGGCGAGCAGTACTTC
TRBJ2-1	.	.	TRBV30	CAWKQVSAYNEQFF	TGTGCCTGGAAGCAGGTATCTGCCTACAATGAGCAGTTCTTC
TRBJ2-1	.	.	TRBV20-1	CSATRVNEQFF	TGCAGTGCTACCCGCGTGAATGAGCAGTTCTTC
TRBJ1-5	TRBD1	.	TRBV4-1	CASSQDADRDRGLNQPQHF	TGCGCCAGCAGCCAAGATGCTGACCGGGACAGGGGGCTTAATCAGCCCCAGCATTTT
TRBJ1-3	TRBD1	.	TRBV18	CASSPRQGFAGNTIYF	TGTGCCAGCTCACCACGACAGGGCTTCGCTGGAAACACCATATATTTT
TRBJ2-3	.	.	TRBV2	CASNLDSRVADTQYF	TGTGCCAGCAACCTGGACTCCCGCGTGGCGGATACGCAGTATTTT
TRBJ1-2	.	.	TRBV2	CASSERQQKSYGYTF	TGTGCCAGCAGTGAACGGCAACAGAAGTCCTATGGCTACACCTTC
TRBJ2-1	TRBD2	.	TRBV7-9	CASRPTSGSPSSYNEQFF	TGTGCCAGCAGACCGACTAGCGGGAGTCCCAGCTCCTACAATGAGCAGTTCTTC
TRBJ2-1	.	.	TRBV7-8	CASSQSGLHNEQFF	TGTGCCAGCAGCCAATCGGGACTTCACAATGAGCAGTTCTTC
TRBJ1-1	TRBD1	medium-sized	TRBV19	CASRPGTGRFDTEAFF	TGTGCCAGTAGGCCCGGGACAGGAAGGTTCGACACTGAAGCTTTCTTT
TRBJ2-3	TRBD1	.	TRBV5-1	CASSLGQGAFLGGTDTQYF	TGCGCCAGCAGCTTGGGACAGGGGGCATTCCTTGGGGGCACAGATACGCAGTATTTT
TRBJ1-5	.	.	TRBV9	CASSAGQQPQHF	TGTGCCAGCAGCGCAGGGCAGCAGCCCCAGCATTTT
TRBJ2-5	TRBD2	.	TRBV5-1	CASSLNSGRAGETQYF	TGCGCCAGCAGCTTGAACAGCGGGAGGGCCGGAGAGACCCAGTACTTC
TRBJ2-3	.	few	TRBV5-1	CASTSLISTDTQYF	TGCGCCAGCACCTCCCTAATAAGCACAGATACGCAGTATTTT
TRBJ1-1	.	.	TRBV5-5	CASSSSSGNTEAFF	TGTGCCAGCAGCAGTAGCAGCGGGAACACTGAAGCTTTCTTT
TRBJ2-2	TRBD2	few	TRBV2	CASSEKGLAVTGELFF	TGTGCCAGCAGTGAAAAAGGGCTAGCGGTCACCGGGGAGCTGTTTTTT
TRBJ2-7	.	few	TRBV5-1	CASSLTGGAKAYEQYF	TGCGCCAGCAGCCTGACCGGAGGGGCGAAGGCCTACGAGCAGTACTTC
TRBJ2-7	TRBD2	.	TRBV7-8	CASSLVGLAGAREQYF	TGTGCCAGCAGCTTAGTCGGACTAGCGGGAGCCCGAGAGCAGTACTTC
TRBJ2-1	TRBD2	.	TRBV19	CASSSRGDEQFF	TGTGCCAGTAGTTCCCGGGGGGACGAGCAGTTCTTC
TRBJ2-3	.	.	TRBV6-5	CASSYLGGGNTDTQYF	TGTGCCAGCAGTTATCTCGGCGGAGGAAACACAGATACGCAGTATTTT
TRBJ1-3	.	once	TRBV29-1	CSVVAVSGNTIYF	TGCAGCGTTGTAGCAGTCTCTGGAAACACCATATATTTT
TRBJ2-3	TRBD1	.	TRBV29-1	CSVEGGQAVYTQYF	TGCAGCGTTGAAGGCGGACAGGCCGTGTATACGCAGTATTTT
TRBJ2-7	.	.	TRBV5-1	CASSLEDSSYEQYF	TGCGCCAGCAGCTTAGAGGACAGTTCCTACGAGCAGTACTTC
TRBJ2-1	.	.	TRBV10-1	CASSDRWESKQFF	TGCGCCAGCAGTGATAGGTGGGAGAGTAAGCAGTTCTTC
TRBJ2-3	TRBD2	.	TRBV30	CAWSVLGGRTADTQYF	TGTGCCTGGAGTGTACTAGGCGGGAGAACTGCAGATACGCAGTATTTT
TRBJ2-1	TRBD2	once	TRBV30	CAWSDPGLAGVYNEQFF	TGTGCCTGGAGTGACCCGGGGCTAGCGGGAGTGTACAATGAGCAGTTCTTC
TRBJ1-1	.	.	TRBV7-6	CASSSGVMNTEAFF	TGTGCCAGCAGCTCAGGGGTGATGAACACTGAAGCTTTCTTT
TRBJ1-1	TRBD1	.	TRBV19	CASSIDRGDSGNTEAFF	TGTGCCAGTAGTATAGATCGAGGGGACAGTGGGAACACTGAAGCTTTCTTT
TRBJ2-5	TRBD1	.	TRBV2	CASSVGYRGETQYF	TGTGCCAGCAGTGTAGGGTACAGGGGTGAGACCCAGTACTTC
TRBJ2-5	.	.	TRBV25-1	CASSETGQQETQYF	TGTGCCAGCAGTGAAACAGGGCAACAAGAGACCCAGTACTTC
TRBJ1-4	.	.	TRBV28	CASSPSWAGEKLFF	TGTGCCAGCAGTCCAAGTTGGGCGGGGGAAAAACTGTTTTTT
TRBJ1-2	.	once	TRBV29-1	CSLWSPSPGGYTF	TGCAGCCTCTGGAGCCCCTCGCCGGGGGGCTACACCTTC
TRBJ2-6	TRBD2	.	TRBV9	CASSPLGGQASGANVLTF	TGTGCCAGCAGCCCTCTGGGAGGGCAGGCGTCTGGGGCCAACGTCCTGACTTTC
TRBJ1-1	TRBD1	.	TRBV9	CASSDSRDRGNTEAFF	TGTGCCAGCAGTGATTCCCGGGACAGGGGAAACACTGAAGCTTTCTTT
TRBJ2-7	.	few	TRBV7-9	CASSSVQGHPSYEQYF	TGTGCCAGCAGCTCGGTACAGGGCCATCCTTCCTACGAGCAGTACTTC
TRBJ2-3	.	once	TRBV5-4	CASSLDLANTDTQYF	TGTGCCAGCAGCTTGGACCTAGCGAACACAGATACGCAGTATTTT